This T cell receptor (beta chain) originates from a study of cytomegalovirus exposure and HLA in healthy donors. Study summary: Previous work identified roughly 120 million unique TCR beta sequences from about 179 million T cells. Points from the study as a whole: Later analysis associated a missense DCLRE1C variant with TCR beta V- and J-gene trimming. No immune exposure information besides CMV serostatus was available.

Both 60 Vbeta primers and 13 Jbeta primers went into the PCR. Measured with immunoSEQ multiplex PCR; TCRdb has only the in-frame clones, and not every one. The data show roughly 130,000 clones, over 80% seen once. Germline CDR1 SGHTA, CDR2 FQGTGA. This CDR3 spans 13 amino acids. Trimming left V 5 bases short and J 1 base short, with 7 bases between. To note about this clone: Its matching antigen is unknown.

This sequence joins TRBV7-3 and TRBJ2-3; D gene unclear. The specimen sequenced was PBMCs. This receptor was obtained from a boy aged 5 to 17 in good health and CMV-seronegative. Here the CDR3 DNA reads TGTGCCAGCAGCATACCAGGCACAGATACGCAGTATTTT. This sequence encodes CASSIPGTDTQYF.